Described below is a single TCR beta chain sequence and its context. Its binding antigen is unknown. No much larger clone exists at a distance of one base, and base qualities are not known. Read against the paper, the sample's treatment or condition label means: suppressive antiretroviral therapy. A pool of overlapping 15-mer peptides from HIV-1 Gag, at around 1 ug per peptide per mL, was used to stimulate the cells. Responding CD4+ T cells were sorted on the basis of upregulation of both CD40 ligand and CD69. Participants were HIV-1-infected adults who started suppressive ART during chronic infection. Participants had undetectable plasma HIV-1 RNA below 50 copies/mL for at least 4 years. To be included, a participant needed positive CMV serology and a CD4+ T cell count above 400 cells/uL. Before stimulation, PBMCs were isolated using density centrifugation and then depleted of CD8+ T cells. For around 18 hours, the CD8-depleted PBMCs were stimulated with anti-CD28/CD49d costimulation, a CD40-blocking antibody, and enfuvirtide to prevent new infections. Cell sorting was done on a Beckman Coulter MoFlo Legacy or XDP sorter, and dead cells were excluded with propidium iodide. Genomic DNA was extracted using the QIAamp DNA Mini Kit for samples with more than one million cells and using the Quick-DNA Microprep Kit for all other samples.

This sample stems from a study of persistence of HIV-infected CD4 T cells (dated by TCRdb to 2019 to 2021). With regard to the full study: Participants had been on suppressive ART for a median of roughly eight years. CMV- and HIV-1 Gag-responding CD4+ T cells were isolated from ART-treated individuals so that antigen-driven clonal expansion of HIV-1-infected cells could be examined. Peripheral blood samples of up to about 180 mL were collected at multiple time points, except for two participants, who underwent leukapheresis at a single time point. TCRbeta sequencing assessed the clonality of all cells in each sorted population, while proviral sequencing assessed the clonality of infected cells. The TCR cluster analysis across participants included 8 participants for CMV and six or seven participants for Gag. Summary of the overall study and its limitations: Antigen-responding cells were enriched for expanded CDR3beta sequences that were degenerate, which suggests that CD4+ responses to CMV and Gag underwent convergent selection. TCR oligoclonality correlated with proviral oligoclonality within the same sorted populations. Only a small number of individuals took part in the study, and only a limited range of antigens was tested. Bulk TCR analyses could not be restricted to the rare CMV-responding cells that actually carried HIV-1 proviruses. TCRbeta richness in CMV- and Gag-responding cells was significantly lower than in anti-CD3/anti-CD28-responding cells; CMV-responding cells had higher oligoclonality than CD3/CD28-stimulated and Gag-responding cells.

The CDR3, from cysteine to phenylalanine, totals 13 residues. Only CDR3 DNA is held: 39 bases, read in frame from base 1. A distance of 4 bases separates the germline ends of V and J, which lose 1 base and 1 base respectively. Via the germline V gene, CDR1 is ENHRY and CDR2 SYGVKD. The immunoSEQ hsTCRB assay version 4, run in survey mode, was used to sequence TCRbeta repertoires from genomic DNA. For TCRbeta sequencing, genomic DNA was diluted to about 9.5 ng/uL, and up to 1 ug was used per sample. On the authors' methods: TCRbeta data were analyzed in ImmunoSeq Analyzer 3.0, with diversity computed on productive nucleotide rearrangements. The improved Chao index was used to estimate lower-bound TCR diversity, and the Gini coefficient was used to estimate clonality using the Immunarch R package. Different nucleotide rearrangements encoding the same CDR3beta amino acid sequence were counted as distinct clonotypes. Differential abundance analysis found TCRbeta sequences that were significantly enriched in antigen-responding cells compared with anti-CD3/anti-CD28-activated cells. TCRs were clustered by predicted peptide-MHC specificity with GLIPH2, both within individual participants and across merged participant data sets. Held by TCRdb, this immuneACCESS table contains in-frame sequences only and omits some clones. Under half of the omission traces to an unresolved V gene where checked; the cause of the rest is unknown. V and J calls plus clone size are reproduced from that table; the DNA served to infer D and trimming. This sample lists about 19,000 clones; about 62% were detected once. Together, the top ten hold under 2.5% of the sample.

The chain employs TRBV10-3 and TRBJ1-1; too little of a D gene remains to name it. The receptor comes from an adult woman with HIV who was CMV-seropositive. Sequenced here: CD4+ T cells sorted from PBMCs after roughly 18-hour stimulation, sampled from a patient who received antiretroviral therapy. What this sample's cell subset or site label stands for: CD40L+CD69+ CD4 T cells responding to HIV-1 Gag peptides. The CDR3 region has the sequence CAISELGNTEAFF. The DNA reads TGTGCCATCAGTGAGTTGGGGAACACTGAAGCTTTCTTT.